Listed here are 24 T cell receptor beta chains from one sample, sequenced in a study of T cell responses to AZD1222 COVID-19 vaccine. Sequenced by immunoSEQ multiplex PCR; TCRdb stores in-frame clones only, minus some. Altogether 150,000 to 200,000 clones are present, 90% to 95% being singletons, with the ten largest covering around 4.5%. The material sequenced was peripheral blood, taken on day 0 of MenACWY control vaccination. All receptors derive from an adult in good health.

The chain combines TRBV9 with TRBJ1-1; no clear D gene. CDR3 size: 14 residues. CDR1 SGDLS and CDR2 YYNGEE come from the germline V gene. V gave up 2 bases and J gave up 0 bases, with 8 bases separating them. This CDR3 reads CASSVSGMNTEAFF. The CDR3 bases are TGTGCCAGCAGCGTTTCTGGTATGAACACTGAAGCTTTCTTT.

The rearrangement joins TRBV15 to TRBJ1-1, with TRBD1 matching 7 bases. Germline V lookup: CDR1 LNHNV, CDR2 YYDKDF (reference sequence). J was trimmed by 1 base and V by 2 bases; bases with no gene match: 7. The CDR3 sequence is 16 residues long. In DNA form, the CDR3 reads TGTGCCACCAGCAGATCCCGACAGGGTGGGAACACTGAAGCTTTCTTT. It encodes CATSRSRQGGNTEAFF.

This chain uses TRBV5-1 with TRBJ2-7; perhaps D is TRBD1 or TRBD2 (6 bases each). The germline V and J ends were trimmed by 2 bases and 1 base, with 10 bases remaining between them. This CDR3 is 14 amino acids long. Germline assignment: CDR1 SGHRS and CDR2 YFSETQ. The CDR3 loop is CASSLWGASYEQYF. The CDR3 coding sequence is TGCGCCAGCAGCTTATGGGGGGCTTCCTACGAGCAGTACTTC.

The chain uses TRBV6-2 or TRBV6-3 and TRBJ1-6; no reliable D call. Germline V CDR1 and CDR2: MNHEY, SVGEGT. This CDR3 is 12 amino acids long. The V end lost 5 bases, the J end lost 14 bases, and 13 bases lay between the germline ends. CDR3 in amino acids: CASSPGPGALHF. The CDR3 nucleotides read TGTGCCAGCAGTCCCGGCCCTGGGGCCCTCCACTTT.

This clone was seen a single time. V usage is TRBV18 and J usage is TRBJ1-3, with a tentative D call TRBD1 (6 bases). This CDR3 spans 18 amino acids. Germline V CDR1 and CDR2: KGHSH, LQKENI. Between the trimmed V and J ends, which lost 3 bases and 0 bases, there was a span of 18 bases. The CDR3 nucleotides are TGTGCCAGCTCACCTAAGGCAGGGGCCCGTGGCTCTGGAAACACCATATATTTT. Residues: CASSPKAGARGSGNTIYF.

The V and J genes are TRBV9 and TRBJ2-3; 11 bases are a match to TRBD2. After removal of 0 bases from V and 6 bases from J, the junction contained 9 bases not matched to a gene. This CDR3 has 17 amino acids. Germline CDR1 and CDR2: SGDLS and YYNGEE. The CDR3 DNA is TGTGCCAGCAGCGTAGGCCCCGGGACTAGCGGAGTCGATACGCAGTATTTT. This gives the protein CASSVGPGTSGVDTQYF. The variable domain in full, with the rest retrieved from reference TRBV9 and TRBJ2-3, is DSGVTQTPKHLITATGQRVTLRCSPRSGDLSVYWYQQSLDQGLQFLIQYYNGEERAKGNILERFSAQQFPDLHSELNLSSLELGDSALYFCASSVGPGTSGVDTQYFGPGTRLTVL.

The V call is TRBV28, the J call TRBJ1-2; 8 positions agree with TRBD1. The germline V gene encodes CDR1 MDHEN and CDR2 SYDVKM. This CDR3 region has 14 residues. V shed 3 bases and J 7 bases; nucleotides not matched to a gene: 7. The CDR3: CASSFSGGGGGYTF. CDR3 DNA: TGTGCCAGCAGTTTCTCAGGGGGCGGCGGTGGCTACACCTTC.

This sequence joins TRBV7-9 and TRBJ2-5; 9 nucleotides line up with TRBD2. J was trimmed by 1 base and V by 6 bases; bases with no gene match: 9. The CDR3 totals 16 residues. The V gene's germline CDR1 is SEHNR and CDR2 FQNEAQ (reference sequence). The CDR3, as DNA: TGTGCCAGCAGAGCCCGGGCTAGCGGGACCCAAGAGACCCAGTACTTC. Translated: CASRARASGTQETQYF. The variable domain in full, completed from reference TRBV7-9 and TRBJ2-5, reads DTGVSQNPRHKITKRGQNVTFRCDPISEHNRLYWYRQTLGQGPEFLTYFQNEAQLEKSRLLSDRFSAERPKGSFSTLEIQRTEQGDSAMYLCASRARASGTQETQYFGPGTRLLVL.

CDR3 sequence: CASSPLPLAGVHNEQFF. The CDR3 bases are TGCGCCAGCAGCCCTCTCCCTTTAGCGGGAGTGCACAATGAGCAGTTCTTC. The chain combines TRBV5-1 with TRBJ2-1; 9 bases agree with TRBD2. The V and J ends lost 4 bases and 5 bases, in that order; junction bases with no gene match: 13. This CDR3 is 17 amino acids long. The germline V gene encodes CDR1 SGHRS and CDR2 YFSETQ.

The chain couples TRBV4-2 to TRBJ2-5; 13 positions agree with TRBD2. Looked up from germline, CDR1 is LGHNA and CDR2 is YNFKEQ. The V gene end was trimmed by 4 bases and the J gene end by 5 bases; junction bases not matched to a gene: 10. This CDR3 spans 17 amino acids. The CDR3, as DNA: TGTGCCAGCAGCCCCGGGACTAGCGGGACCACCGGGGAGACCCAGTACTTC. This encodes CASSPGTSGTTGETQYF.

This sequence joins TRBV29-1 and TRBJ2-1; D gene ambiguous. V was pared by 7 bases and J by 4 bases, with 8 bases between. The germline V gene encodes CDR1 SQVTM and CDR2 ANQGSEA. This CDR3 region has 11 residues. CDR3 nucleotides: TGCAGCGGGGGAACTTACAATGAGCAGTTCTTC. It yields the protein CSGGTYNEQFF.

The chain joins TRBV7-2 to TRBJ1-2; D not resolved. The V end lost 1 base, the J end lost 4 bases, and 4 bases lay between the germline ends. This CDR3 comprises 12 residues. Per germline, CDR1 SGHTA and CDR2 FQGNSA. CDR3 in DNA: TGTGCCAGCAGCTTAGTTTTCTATGGCTACACCTTC. This translates into CASSLVFYGYTF.

The chain uses TRBV7-9 and TRBJ2-7, with D tentatively TRBD1 or TRBD2 (5 bases each). V was cut by 4 bases and J by 12 bases, with 13 bases left in between. The CDR3 has 11 amino acids. The V gene's germline CDR1 is SEHNR and CDR2 FQNEAQ (reference sequence). CDR3 sequence (DNA): TGTGCCAGCAGCTCCTCGGGACCCTGGTACTTC. Protein: CASSSSGPWYF.

J is TRBJ2-2 and V is TRBV9; TRBD2 agrees at 13 bases. Trimming at V came to 4 bases and at J to 8 bases, leaving 11 bases not matched to a gene. The CDR3 is made up of 17 amino acids. Germline CDR1 and CDR2: SGDLS and YYNGEE. The CDR3: CASSLGTSGNAGGELFF. CDR3 nucleotide sequence: TGTGCCAGCAGCCTAGGGACTAGCGGGAACGCAGGGGGGGAGCTGTTTTTT. Complete variable domain (other parts from reference TRBV9 and TRBJ2-2): DSGVTQTPKHLITATGQRVTLRCSPRSGDLSVYWYQQSLDQGLQFLIQYYNGEERAKGNILERFSAQQFPDLHSELNLSSLELGDSALYFCASSLGTSGNAGGELFFGEGSRLTVL.

This chain joins TRBV7-2 and TRBJ2-1, with 9 bases aligning to TRBD2. The CDR3 is 16 amino acids. The junction had 8 bases not matched to a gene; V was cut back by 0 bases and J by 8 bases. The germline V gene has CDR1 SGHTA and CDR2 FQGNSA. The chain's CDR3 is CASSLAVAGGWDEQFF. The CDR3 bases are TGTGCCAGCAGCTTAGCGGTCGCGGGAGGGTGGGATGAGCAGTTCTTC. Drawing the rest from reference TRBV7-2 and TRBJ2-1, the complete variable domain is GAGVSQSPSNKVTEKGKDVELRCDPISGHTALYWYRQSLGQGLEFLIYFQGNSAPDKSGLPSDRFSAERTGGSVSTLTIQRTQQEDSAVYLCASSLAVAGGWDEQFFGPGTRLTVL.

This clone was counted only a few times. V usage is TRBV7-2 and J usage is TRBJ2-5; D perhaps matches TRBD2 (6 bases). The germline V and J ends were trimmed by 5 bases and 1 base, with 20 bases remaining between them. This CDR3 is built from 17 residues. CDR1 and CDR2 (germline): SGHTA, FQGNSA. The CDR3 here is CASSQTPGLGLQETQYF. The CDR3 DNA reads TGTGCCAGCAGCCAGACTCCGGGACTGGGCCTCCAAGAGACCCAGTACTTC.

This chain connects TRBV29-1 to TRBJ2-1, with TRBD1 matching 10 bases. V lost 6 bases and J lost 5; bases outside the gene matches: 13. The CDR3 is made up of 16 amino acids. The germline V gene has CDR1 SQVTM and CDR2 ANQGSEA. The CDR3 loop reads CSVLPVGTGANNEQFF. For the CDR3, the DNA is TGCAGCGTCCTTCCGGTGGGGACAGGGGCCAACAATGAGCAGTTCTTC.

The chain employs TRBV30 and TRBJ1-3; TRBD1 might be the D (5 bases). This CDR3 spans 14 amino acids. Trimming removed 7 bases at V and 0 bases at J, with 13 bases between. Germline V gene sequence: CDR1 GTSNPN, CDR2 SVGIG (reference sequence). The CDR3 coding sequence is TGTGCCTTACAGGCGGGGGGCTCTGGAAACACCATATATTTT. This gives the protein CALQAGGSGNTIYF.

The chain is built from TRBV29-1 and TRBJ2-1, with D perhaps assigned TRBD1 or TRBD2 (5 bases each). The CDR3 spans 12 residues. Between the trimmed V and J ends, which lost 5 bases and 7 bases, there was a span of 12 bases. CDR1 SQVTM and CDR2 ANQGSEA come from the germline V gene. CDR3 bases: TGCAGCGTTCGGGACGGTAGAAATGAGCAGTTCTTC. This sequence encodes CSVRDGRNEQFF.

The V gene is TRBV6-4, the J gene TRBJ2-3; 7 bases match TRBD1. Germline-derived CDR1 and CDR2 are MRHNA and SNTAGT. CDR3 length: 13 residues. The V gene end was trimmed by 6 bases and the J gene end by 3 bases; junction bases not matched to a gene: 3. The CDR3 region has the DNA TGTGCCAGCAGCCCAGGGGGAACAGATACGCAGTATTTT. Translating it yields CASSPGGTDTQYF.

This clone was counted between two and nine times. This chain connects TRBV3-1 (or the pseudogene TRBV3-2) to TRBJ2-1; no firm D call. The CDR3 sequence is 15 residues long. With 0 bases removed from V and 4 bases from J, the gap between germline ends came to 10 bases. From germline, CDR1 is LGHDT and CDR2 YNNKEL (reference sequence). This CDR3 reads CASSQDGVAYNEQFF. CDR3 nucleotides: TGTGCCAGCAGCCAAGACGGAGTAGCTTACAATGAGCAGTTCTTC.

The V call is TRBV4-1, the J call TRBJ1-1; D perhaps matches TRBD1 (6 bases). The CDR3 totals 13 residues. Trimming cost V 4 bases and J 4 bases, with 10 bases left between them. Germline values: CDR1 MGHRA, CDR2 YSYEKL. The CDR3 protein is CASSLRGGTEAFF. In nucleotides, the CDR3 is TGCGCCAGCAGCCTCAGGGGTGGCACTGAAGCTTTCTTT.

The chain uses TRBV11-2 and TRBJ1-2, with a tentative D call TRBD1 (5 bases). The germline V gene has CDR1 SGHAT and CDR2 FQNNGV. Trimming removed 0 bases at V and 4 bases at J, with 9 bases between. The CDR3 is made up of 14 amino acids. The CDR3 bases are TGTGCCAGCAGCTTAGATATACAGGTCTATGGCTACACCTTC. Protein: CASSLDIQVYGYTF.

The chain links TRBV9 to TRBJ1-1; D gene unclear. The CDR3 contains 11 residues. CDR1 is SGDLS, CDR2 YYNGEE, per germline. Trimming took off 6 bases at V and 8 bases at J, with 11 bases between the two ends. CDR3 protein: CASNSTHEAFF. The DNA of the CDR3 is TGTGCCAGCAACAGCACTCACGAAGCTTTCTTT.